One T cell receptor (beta chain) is described in this entry. This clone has a handful of counts. Its antigen specificity is not known. Base-call qualities are not available, and no considerably larger clone is one nucleotide away. The treatment or condition label corresponds to: oral pan-JAK inhibitor, 5-10 mg twice daily. Lesional scalp punch biopsies and peripheral blood were obtained from alopecia areata patients. PBMCs were separated by density centrifugation and stained for CD3, CD4 and CD8, after which CD4+ and CD8+ T cells were sorted on a FACSAria. This specimen belongs to a study of CD8+ T cells in alopecia areata (dated by TCRdb to between 2018 and 2020). Study-level background: The treated patients took part in an open-label pilot trial in which moderate-to-severe alopecia areata was treated with oral tofacitinib at 5 to 10 mg twice daily. In humans, TCRbeta sequencing was performed on scalp tissue and on sorted CD4+ and CD8+ peripheral blood T cells from healthy controls and from patients with patchy or totalis/universalis alopecia areata. The RNA source kit depended on sample type: the PAXgene miRNA kit for fixed scalp, the miRNeasy kit for PBMCs, and the RNeasy kit for mouse skin. To study T cell clonal expansion in alopecia areata, the researchers applied high-throughput TCRbeta sequencing to both the C3H/HeJ mouse model and human patients. Tofacitinib-treated patients had biopsies at baseline and at 4 and 24 weeks of treatment, with a later scalp biopsy in several patients. Tofacitinib was administered for 6 to 18 months, and 6 months of follow-up off drug were then conducted to assess delayed response and recurrence. Disease severity in treated patients was measured with the SALT score, which quantifies the percentage of affected scalp surface area. TCRbeta CDR3 regions were amplified by immunoSEQ multiplex PCR with 35 Vbeta forward and 13 Jbeta reverse primers. Clonality in the scalp was compared among normal scalp (n=4), patchy alopecia areata scalp (n=8), and alopecia totalis/universalis scalp (n=8).

Results the study describes overall, beyond this receptor: Shared TCR sequences between patients were less evident than in mice, which may be partly attributable to HLA diversity in the patient population. Tofacitinib significantly lowered scalp clonality and the number of expanded CD8+ clones among the top 100 scalp clones. Scalp TCR repertoire analysis is complicated because resident alphabeta T cells in normal human skin are also sequenced, whereas mouse skin is dominated by gammadelta T cells. Because the treated cohort was small and had only one nonresponder, larger studies are needed to examine links between baseline CD8+ expansion and response. During tofacitinib treatment, many expanded lesional clones remained in scalp and blood, and this persistence may partly explain relapse after treatment is stopped. Compared with normal scalp, lesional scalp, particularly in alopecia totalis/universalis, had higher clonality and more expanded CD8+ clones, which suggests antigenic drive.

Receptor libraries were prepared by the immunoSEQ multiplex PCR assay. To provide template for TCR sequencing, every sample had RNA extracted and reverse transcribed into cDNA. SuperScript III was used to make first-strand cDNA, primed with a 2:1 mix of oligo-dT and random hexamers. A synthetic immune receptor repertoire was used to assess amplification bias, and residual bias was removed computationally. The study's processing was this. Raw reads were preprocessed to remove errors, and CDR3 was defined by IMGT conventions from the conserved cysteine to phenylalanine. Clonality was computed by normalizing Shannon entropy by log2 of the number of productive unique TCRs and subtracting the result from 1. Scalp TCRbeta sequences were cross-referenced with sorted blood CD4 and CD8 repertoires so that the CD4 or CD8 identity of scalp clones could be inferred. Entries here come from immuneACCESS through TCRdb and include only in-frame sequences with V and J called. Some clones fail to appear in such tables; in the studies checked, an unresolved V gene covers under half of the shortfall, and the cause of the remainder is unknown. The V and J calls and clone size come from that table; D and trimming were worked out from the DNA. Within this sample are more than 200,000 clones, with roughly two fifths of them counted one time only. 2% to 3% of the sample comes from the top ten.

The source material was CD4+ T cells sorted from blood, sampled around week 37, from a patient treated with tofacitinib. The source of this sequence is a human donor with alopecia areata.

The CDR3 here reads CASSERSSYNEQFF. The DNA is as follows: TGTGCCAGCAGTGAAAGGAGCTCCTACAATGAGCAGTTCTTC. The chain links TRBV2 with TRBJ2-1; no D gene can be assigned with confidence. V is shortened by 2 bases, J by 0 bases, and the region joining them spans 5 bases. The CDR3 has 14 amino acids, counting the end cysteine and phenylalanine. Solely the CDR3 DNA is kept, with 42 bases framed from the first base. CDR1 and CDR2 (SNHLY, FYNNEI) derive from the germline V gene.